This record looks at one T cell receptor (beta chain) sequence and its context. The repertoire was sequenced with immunoSEQ multiplex PCR; TCRdb's copy has only in-frame clones and lacks some. The data hold 70,000 to 75,000 clones, with approximately 94% observed a single time. The data are from a study of control samples from healthy donors and cancer patients. The CDR3 contains 16 residues. V was clipped by 3 bases and J by 4 bases, with 16 bases between them. Looked up from germline, CDR1 is SGHTA and CDR2 is FQGTGA. The sample taken for sequencing was blood. This chain joins TRBV7-3 and TRBJ2-1, with D unclear. The sequence derives from a woman aged 25 to 39 in good health. CDR3 nucleotide sequence: TGTGCCAGCAGCTTCGATTTCACCGTTGGTTACAATGAGCAGTTCTTC. It codes for CASSFDFTVGYNEQFF.